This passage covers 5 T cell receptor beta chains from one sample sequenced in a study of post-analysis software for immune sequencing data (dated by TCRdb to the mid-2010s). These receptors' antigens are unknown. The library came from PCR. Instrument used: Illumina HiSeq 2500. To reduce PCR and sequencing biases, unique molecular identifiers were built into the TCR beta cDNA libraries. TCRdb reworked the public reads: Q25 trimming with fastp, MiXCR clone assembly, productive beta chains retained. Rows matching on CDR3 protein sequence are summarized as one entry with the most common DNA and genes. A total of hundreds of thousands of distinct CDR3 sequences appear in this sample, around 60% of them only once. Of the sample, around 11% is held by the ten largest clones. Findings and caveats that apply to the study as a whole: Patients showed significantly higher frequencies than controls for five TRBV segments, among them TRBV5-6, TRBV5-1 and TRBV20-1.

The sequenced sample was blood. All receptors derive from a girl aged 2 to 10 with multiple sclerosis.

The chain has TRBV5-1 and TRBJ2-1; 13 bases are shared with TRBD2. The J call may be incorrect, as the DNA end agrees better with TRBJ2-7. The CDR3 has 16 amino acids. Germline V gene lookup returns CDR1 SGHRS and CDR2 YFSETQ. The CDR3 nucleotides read TGCGCCAGCAGCTTCTTGGGACTAGCGGGATACAATGAGCAGTACTTC. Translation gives CASSFLGLAGYNEQYF.

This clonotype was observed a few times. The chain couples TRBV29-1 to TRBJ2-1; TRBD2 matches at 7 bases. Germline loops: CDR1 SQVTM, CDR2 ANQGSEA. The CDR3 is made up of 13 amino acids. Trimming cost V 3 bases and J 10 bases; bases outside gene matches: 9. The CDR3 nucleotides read TGCAGCGTTGAGTTCCTCTGGGAGGGGGAGCAGTTCTTC. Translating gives CSVEFLWEGEQFF.

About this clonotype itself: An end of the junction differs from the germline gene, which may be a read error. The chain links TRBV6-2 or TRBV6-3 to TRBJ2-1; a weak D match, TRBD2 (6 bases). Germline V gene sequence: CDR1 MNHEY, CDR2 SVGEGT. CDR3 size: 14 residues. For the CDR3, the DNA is TGTGCCAACAGTTACGTGACGGAGGGCAATGAGCAGTTCTTC. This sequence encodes CANSYVTEGNEQFF.

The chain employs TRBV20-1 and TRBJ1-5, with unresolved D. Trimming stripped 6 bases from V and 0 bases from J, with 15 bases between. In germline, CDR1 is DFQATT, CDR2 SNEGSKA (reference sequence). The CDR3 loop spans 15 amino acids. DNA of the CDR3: TGCAGTGCCACCTCCGAACATTATAGCAATCAGCCCCAGCATTTT. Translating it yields CSATSEHYSNQPQHF.

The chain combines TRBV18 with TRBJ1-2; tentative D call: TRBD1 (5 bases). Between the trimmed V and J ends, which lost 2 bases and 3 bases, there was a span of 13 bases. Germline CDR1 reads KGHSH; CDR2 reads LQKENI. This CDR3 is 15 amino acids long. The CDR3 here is CASSPSRRDHYGYTF. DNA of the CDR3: TGTGCCAGCTCACCAAGCCGCAGGGATCACTATGGCTACACCTTC.